This section outlines one T cell receptor (beta chain) sequence together with its context. Its antigen is still unknown. The data originate from a study of T cell responses to AZD1222 COVID-19 vaccine. Study-wide background: Doses given second, at about 4 or about 12 weeks, were pooled.

General study points: Among AZD1222 vaccinees, only five to seven were seropositive at baseline. Two doses of AZD1222 preceded a rise in Spike-specific TCR breadth and depth. Donors, mostly white British, included more females; clonal diversity was possibly underestimated.

Repertoires were generated with immunoSEQ multiplex PCR, while TCRdb's copy carries only in-frame clones and drops some. The sample shows 100,000 to 150,000 clones, about 89% of them seen only once. CDR3 length: 12 amino acids. CDR1 is MNHEY and CDR2 is SMNVEV in the germline V gene (reference sequence). V lost 9 bases, J lost 8 bases, and 7 bases stayed unmatched. Specimen: peripheral blood, collected on day 0 of AZD1222 vaccination. V usage is TRBV27 and J usage is TRBJ2-1; 7 bases are shared with TRBD2. This sequence was found in an adult in good health. CDR3 bases: TGTGCCAGTTGGGGAGGGTTCGATGAGCAGTTCTTC. It yields the protein CASWGGFDEQFF.